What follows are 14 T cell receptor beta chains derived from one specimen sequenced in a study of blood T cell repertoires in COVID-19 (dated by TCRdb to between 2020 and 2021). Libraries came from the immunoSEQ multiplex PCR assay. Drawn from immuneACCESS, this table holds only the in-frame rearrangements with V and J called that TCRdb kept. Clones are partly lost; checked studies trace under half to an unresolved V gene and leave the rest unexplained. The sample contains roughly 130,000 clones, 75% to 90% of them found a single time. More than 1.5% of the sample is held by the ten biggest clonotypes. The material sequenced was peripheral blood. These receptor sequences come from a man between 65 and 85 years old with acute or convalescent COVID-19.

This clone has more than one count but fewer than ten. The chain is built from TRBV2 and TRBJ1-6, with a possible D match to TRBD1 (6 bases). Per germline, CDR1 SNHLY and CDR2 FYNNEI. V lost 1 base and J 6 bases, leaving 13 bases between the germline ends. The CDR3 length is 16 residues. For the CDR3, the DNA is TGTGCCAGCAGTGAAGAGACAGGAGCCTTTAATTCACCCCTCCACTTT. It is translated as CASSEETGAFNSPLHF.

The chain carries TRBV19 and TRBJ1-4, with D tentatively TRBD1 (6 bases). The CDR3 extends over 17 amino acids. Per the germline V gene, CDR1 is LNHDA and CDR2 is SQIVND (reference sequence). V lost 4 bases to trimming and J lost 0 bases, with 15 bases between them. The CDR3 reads CASSTAFDRPTNEKLFF. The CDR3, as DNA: TGTGCCAGTAGTACCGCGTTTGACAGGCCAACTAATGAAAAACTGTTTTTT.

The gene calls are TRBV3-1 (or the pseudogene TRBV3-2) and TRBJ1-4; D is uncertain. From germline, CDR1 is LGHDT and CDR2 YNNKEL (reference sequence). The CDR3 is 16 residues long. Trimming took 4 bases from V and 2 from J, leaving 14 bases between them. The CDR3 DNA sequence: TGTGCCAGCAGCCCAACCACGCCAGGCACTAATGAAAAACTGTTTTTT. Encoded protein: CASSPTTPGTNEKLFF.

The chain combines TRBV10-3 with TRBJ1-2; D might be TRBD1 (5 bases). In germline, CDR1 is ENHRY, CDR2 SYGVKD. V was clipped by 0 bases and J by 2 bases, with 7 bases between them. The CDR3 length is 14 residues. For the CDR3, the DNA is TGTGCCATCAGTGAGTCGTACAGGAACTATGGCTACACCTTC. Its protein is CAISESYRNYGYTF.

The CDR3 bases are TGTGCCAGCAGCTTGTTGTTGGGACAACACACCGGGGAGCTGTTTTTT. Protein: CASSLLLGQHTGELFF. V usage is TRBV5-6 and J usage is TRBJ2-2; D might be TRBD1 (6 bases). Germline-derived CDR1 and CDR2 are SGHDT and YYEEEE. Trimming cost V 1 base and J 3 bases, with 13 bases left between them. This CDR3 is built from 16 residues. Using reference TRBV5-6 and TRBJ2-2 for the parts outside the CDR3, the full variable domain is DAGVTQSPTHLIKTRGQQVTLRCSPKSGHDTVSWYQQALGQGPQFIFQYYEEEERQRGNFPDRFSGHQFPNYSSELNVNALLLGDSALYLCASSLLLGQHTGELFFGEGSRLTVL.

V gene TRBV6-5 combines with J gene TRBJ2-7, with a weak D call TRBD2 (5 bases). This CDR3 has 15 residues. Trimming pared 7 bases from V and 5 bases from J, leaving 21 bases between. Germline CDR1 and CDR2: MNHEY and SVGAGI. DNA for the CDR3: TGTGCCAGCACCCCAATCCGGAGGCCTTTACACGAGCAGTACTTC. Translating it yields CASTPIRRPLHEQYF.

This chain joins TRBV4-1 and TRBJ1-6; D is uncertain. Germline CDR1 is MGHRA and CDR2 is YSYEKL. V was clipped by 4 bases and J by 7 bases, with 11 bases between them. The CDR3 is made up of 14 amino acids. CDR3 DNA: TGCGCCAGCAGCCTCGGACTGACGAATTCACCCCTCCACTTT. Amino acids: CASSLGLTNSPLHF.

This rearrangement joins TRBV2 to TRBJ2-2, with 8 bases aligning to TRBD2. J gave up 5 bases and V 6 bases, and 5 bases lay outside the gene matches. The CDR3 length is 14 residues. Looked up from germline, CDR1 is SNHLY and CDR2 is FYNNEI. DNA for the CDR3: TGTGCCAGCAGCCGGGAGGGGGGGACCGGGGAGCTGTTTTTT. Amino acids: CASSREGGTGELFF.

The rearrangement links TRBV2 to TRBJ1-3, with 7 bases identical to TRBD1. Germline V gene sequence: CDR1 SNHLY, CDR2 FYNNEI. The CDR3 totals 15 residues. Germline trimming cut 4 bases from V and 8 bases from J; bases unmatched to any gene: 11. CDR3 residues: CASSVGGQRADTIYF. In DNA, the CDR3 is TGTGCCAGCAGTGTGGGGGGACAGCGGGCTGACACCATATATTTT. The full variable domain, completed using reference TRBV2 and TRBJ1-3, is EPEVTQTPSHQVTQMGQEVILRCVPISNHLYFYWYRQILGQKVEFLVSFYNNEISEKSEIFDDQFSVERPDGSNFTLKIRSTKLEDSAMYFCASSVGGQRADTIYFGEGSWLTVV.

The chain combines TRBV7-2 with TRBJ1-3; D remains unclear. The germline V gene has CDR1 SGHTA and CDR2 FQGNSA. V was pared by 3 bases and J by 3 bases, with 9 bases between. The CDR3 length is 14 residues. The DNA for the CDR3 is TGTGCCAGCAGCTTGGTCAGGCGTGGAAACACCATATATTTT. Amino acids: CASSLVRRGNTIYF.

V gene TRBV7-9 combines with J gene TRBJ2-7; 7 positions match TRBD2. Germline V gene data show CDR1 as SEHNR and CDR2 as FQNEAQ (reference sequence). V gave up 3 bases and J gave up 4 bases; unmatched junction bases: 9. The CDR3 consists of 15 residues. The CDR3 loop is CASSFGRGRGYEQYF. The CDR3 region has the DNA TGTGCCAGCAGCTTCGGCCGTGGGCGGGGGTACGAGCAGTACTTC.

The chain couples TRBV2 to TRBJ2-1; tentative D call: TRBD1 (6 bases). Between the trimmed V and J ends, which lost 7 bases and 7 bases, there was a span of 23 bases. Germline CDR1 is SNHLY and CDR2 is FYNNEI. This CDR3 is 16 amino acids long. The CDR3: CASIERRPGRGNEQFF. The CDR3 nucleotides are TGTGCCAGCATCGAACGCCGGCCAGGAAGGGGGAATGAGCAGTTCTTC.

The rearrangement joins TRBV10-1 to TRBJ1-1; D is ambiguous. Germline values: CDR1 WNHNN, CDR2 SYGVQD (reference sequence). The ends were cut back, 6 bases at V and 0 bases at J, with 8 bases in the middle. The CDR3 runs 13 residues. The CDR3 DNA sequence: TGCGCCAGCAGAAACAGCATGAACACTGAAGCTTTCTTT. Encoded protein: CASRNSMNTEAFF.

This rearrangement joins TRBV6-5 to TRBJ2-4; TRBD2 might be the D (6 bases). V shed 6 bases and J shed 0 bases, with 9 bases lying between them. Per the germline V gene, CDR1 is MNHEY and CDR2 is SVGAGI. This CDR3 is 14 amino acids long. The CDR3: CASRGGLAKNIQYF. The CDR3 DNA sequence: TGTGCCAGCAGAGGAGGGTTAGCCAAAAACATTCAGTACTTC.